The text below deals with one T cell receptor beta chain. Its antigen remains unknown. This entry comes from a study of identical twins. The CDR3 runs to 12 residues. Germline assignment: CDR1 SGHRS and CDR2 YFSETQ. Trimming removed 4 bases at V and 6 bases at J, with 8 bases between. Carrying unique molecular identifiers, the cDNA also gained a universal primer site through template switching. Via MiXCR, TCRdb re-called the 5' RACE reads, giving one row per CDR3 protein. The sample has about 890,000 distinct CDR3 sequences, about 12% seen once; the top ten hold roughly 1.6%. Healthy Caucasians provided all donations. Study results and caveats: Beta clonotypes that were abundant in cord blood contained fewer insertions, a pattern absent from memory repertoires. Models underestimated TCR alpha sharing (out-of-frame) in monozygotic twins.

The same specimen was also included in a second study, on yellow fever vaccine responses in identical twins.

The sequenced material came from PBMCs. The TCR was taken from a young woman in good health. The rearrangement uses TRBV5-1 and TRBJ2-1; D call uncertain. The DNA for the CDR3 is TGCGCCAGCAGCATCCTCATCAATGAGCAGTTCTTC. Translated, it gives CASSILINEQFF.